The text below deals with one TCR beta chain. The V end lost 3 bases, the J end lost 6 bases, and 18 bases lay between the germline ends. CDR3 length: 17 amino acids. In germline, CDR1 is LGHDT, CDR2 YNNKEL (reference sequence). This record belongs to a study of blood T cell repertoires in COVID-19. Authors' data handling: Cell counts per sample came from amplifying reference gene primers. The table came from immunoSEQ multiplex PCR; TCRdb's copy has only in-frame clones and leaves some out. V and J calls and clone size are given by that table; D and trimming were obtained from the DNA. The data hold around 58,000 clones, with approximately 88% observed a single time.

Material: peripheral blood. The rearrangement uses TRBV3-1 (or the pseudogene TRBV3-2) and TRBJ1-6, with D unresolved. This receptor was identified in a human donor in a cohort sampled during active COVID-19. The CDR3 DNA is TGTGCCAGCAGCCAGGATATTGGAGGGTCGCGTAATTCACCCCTCCACTTT. This encodes CASSQDIGGSRNSPLHF.